The 9 T cell receptor beta chains below come from one sample, sequenced in a study of T-cell memory formation after mild COVID-19. TCRdb fed the 5' RACE reads into MiXCR, producing one record per CDR3 protein. In the table there are some 340,000 distinct CDR3 sequences, around 13% of which are singletons. Sequencing input: PBMCs or a T cell subset sorted from them (not recorded which). These receptors were collected from a young man who had mild COVID-19 (a few samples of this study predate the infection). Cell type and time point are not known.

V is TRBV9 and J is TRBJ2-5, with TRBD2 matching over 8 bases. This CDR3 has 16 residues. The germline V gene encodes CDR1 SGDLS and CDR2 YYNGEE. The V segment lost 0 bases and the J segment 2 bases; nucleotides outside the gene matches: 6. CDR3 amino acids: CASSVEGSGTQETQYF. The CDR3 bases are TGTGCCAGCAGCGTAGAAGGTAGCGGGACTCAAGAGACCCAGTACTTC. The complete variable domain, with remaining parts taken from reference TRBV9 and TRBJ2-5, reads DSGVTQTPKHLITATGQRVTLRCSPRSGDLSVYWYQQSLDQGLQFLIQYYNGEERAKGNILERFSAQQFPDLHSELNLSSLELGDSALYFCASSVEGSGTQETQYFGPGTRLLVL.

The chain carries TRBV25-1 and TRBJ2-1; 7 nucleotides match TRBD1. The CDR3 covers 16 residues. The V and J ends lost 5 bases and 1 base, in that order; junction bases with no gene match: 8. Germline values: CDR1 MGHDK, CDR2 SYGVNS. In DNA, the CDR3 is TGTGCCAGCAGTCGCGTTGAGGGGGCTTCCTACAATGAGCAGTTCTTC. Protein: CASSRVEGASYNEQFF.

This clonotype was recorded a few times. V is TRBV6-5 and J is TRBJ2-5; 14 bases line up with TRBD2. CDR1 and CDR2 (germline): MNHEY, SVGAGI. This CDR3 spans 16 amino acids. The V and J ends lost 6 bases and 5 bases, in that order; junction bases with no gene match: 8. The CDR3 sequence is CASRTSGGDPGETQYF. The CDR3 nucleotides are TGTGCCAGCAGGACTAGCGGGGGGGATCCGGGGGAGACCCAGTACTTC.

The V and J genes are TRBV20-1 and TRBJ1-2; D unresolved. The germline V and J ends were trimmed by 7 bases and 2 bases, with 14 bases remaining between them. There are 13 residues in the CDR3. Germline V gives CDR1 DFQATT, CDR2 SNEGSKA (reference sequence). The CDR3 region is CSVTRTENYGYTF. In DNA, the CDR3 is TGCAGTGTTACCAGGACGGAGAACTATGGCTACACCTTC.

This sequence joins TRBV6-2 or TRBV6-3 and TRBJ2-7; tentatively, D is TRBD2 (7 bases). Germline V CDR1 and CDR2: MNHEY, SVGEGT. V lost 6 bases to trimming and J lost 6 bases, with 21 bases between them. The CDR3 covers 15 residues. The CDR3 nucleotides are TGTGCCAGCAGAACGGAGGGGGGGAGTCGTTCCGAGCAGTACGTC. Its translation is CASRTEGGSRSEQYV.

In this sample, this clonotype turned up a few times. The chain carries TRBV7-3 and TRBJ2-6; D gene ambiguous. Trimming cost V 0 bases and J 0 bases, with 3 bases left between them. Germline V gene sequence: CDR1 SGHTA, CDR2 FQGTGA. CDR3 length equals 15 residues. CDR3 nucleotides: TGTGCCAGCAGCTTAACTTTCTCTGGGGCCAACGTCCTGACTTTC. This codes for CASSLTFSGANVLTF.

The genes are TRBV10-2 and TRBJ2-3, with no clear D. CDR3 length: 11 residues. Germline lookup yields CDR1 WSHSY and CDR2 SAAADI. Trimming took off 2 bases at V and 3 bases at J, with 0 bases between the two ends. DNA for the CDR3: TGCGCCAGCAGTGAGACAGATACGCAGTATTTT. Protein: CASSETDTQYF.

The sample holds many counts of this clonotype. V gene TRBV4-1 combines with J gene TRBJ2-1; no clear D gene. Germline V lookup: CDR1 MGHRA, CDR2 YSYEKL. Trimming pared 1 base from V and 7 bases from J, leaving 14 bases between. There are 15 residues in the CDR3. The CDR3 DNA follows: TGCGCCAGCAGCCAAGGGCTCCTCGGTACGAATGAGCAGTTCTTC. Encoded protein: CASSQGLLGTNEQFF.

This clonotype has just a few counts. The chain links TRBV7-3 to TRBJ1-1; tentatively, D is TRBD1 (5 bases). The V end was cut by 1 base, the J end by 5 bases, with 17 bases between. Germline values: CDR1 SGHTA, CDR2 FQGTGA. CDR3 length equals 16 residues. The CDR3 DNA reads TGTGCCAGCAGCTTAAGGTGGGGGGGGAGTGGAACTGAAGCTTTCTTT. The encoded protein is CASSLRWGGSGTEAFF. The variable domain in full, completed from reference TRBV7-3 and TRBJ1-1, reads GAGVSQTPSNKVTEKGKYVELRCDPISGHTALYWYRQSLGQGPEFLIYFQGTGAADDSGLPNDRFFAVRPEGSVSTLKIQRTERGDSAVYLCASSLRWGGSGTEAFFGQGTRLTVV.